What follows are 7 T cell receptor beta chains derived from one specimen sequenced in a study of shared clonotypes between healthy human individuals. Assay used: immunoSEQ multiplex PCR; TCRdb lists only in-frame clones, some missing. The sample yields some 2 million clones, approximately 94% seen once. Naive CD8 cells lacked CD45RO and underwent positive selection for CCR7, leaving out terminally differentiated effector memory CD45RA+ cells. The sample comprised naive CD8+ T cells sorted from blood. Every receptor here comes from a man younger than 30 in good health.

The chain joins TRBV11-2 to TRBJ2-1; D is unclear. Between the trimmed V and J ends, which lost 1 base and 8 bases, there was a span of 9 bases. CDR1 SGHAT and CDR2 FQNNGV come from the germline V gene. CDR3 length: 13 residues. Written as DNA, the CDR3 is TGTGCCAGCAGCTTAGGCAGGAGCTATGAGCAGTTCTTC. Protein product: CASSLGRSYEQFF.

The V call is TRBV5-1, the J call TRBJ2-1; D uncertain. The germline CDR1 and CDR2 sequences are SGHRS and YFSETQ. Trimming stripped 4 bases from V and 2 bases from J, with 13 bases between. CDR3 length equals 15 residues. The chain's CDR3 is CASSPVELTYNEQFF. Written as DNA, the CDR3 is TGCGCCAGCAGCCCGGTAGAATTGACCTACAATGAGCAGTTCTTC. Full variable domain (remainder filled in from reference TRBV5-1 and TRBJ2-1): KAGVTQTPRYLIKTRGQQVTLSCSPISGHRSVSWYQQTPGQGLQFLFEYFSETQRNKGNFPGRFSGRQFSNSRSEMNVSTLELGDSALYLCASSPVELTYNEQFFGPGTRLTVL.

Only one count was recorded for this clone. The chain has TRBV28 and TRBJ1-5, with a weak D call TRBD1 (6 bases). The V and J ends lost 5 bases and 5 bases respectively, with 10 bases between them. The CDR3 runs 13 residues. CDR1 is MDHEN and CDR2 is SYDVKM in the germline V gene. The DNA of the CDR3 is TGTGCCAGCAGTATGGACAGTTATCAGCCCCAGCATTTT. Translation: CASSMDSYQPQHF.

The V gene is TRBV6-5, the J gene TRBJ2-7, with no clear D. Trimming pared 5 bases from V and 3 bases from J, leaving 14 bases between. The CDR3 consists of 14 residues. The germline gives CDR1 MNHEY, CDR2 SVGAGI. CDR3 loop: CASSPDRGYYEQYF. The CDR3, as DNA: TGTGCCAGCAGTCCCGATCGTGGGTACTACGAGCAGTACTTC.

As to this clone: Within the sample, other DNA sequences also encode this same CDR3. The chain couples TRBV6-5 to TRBJ2-7; TRBD1 matches at 7 bases. The junction had 5 bases not matched to a gene; V was cut back by 0 bases and J by 0 bases. The germline CDR1 and CDR2 sequences are MNHEY and SVGAGI. The CDR3 length is 16 residues. The CDR3 DNA sequence: TGTGCCAGCAGTTACTCGACAGGGCAACGCTCCTACGAGCAGTACTTC. Encoded protein: CASSYSTGQRSYEQYF.

Of note for this clone: This sample includes further DNA sequences coding for the same CDR3. The chain couples TRBV6-5 to TRBJ2-2; D is unresolved. The CDR3 spans 11 residues. Trimming took 7 bases from V and 2 from J, leaving 2 bases between them. Germline CDR1 and CDR2: MNHEY and SVGAGI. The CDR3 region is CASTNTGELFF. For the CDR3, the DNA is TGTGCCAGCACTAACACCGGGGAGCTGTTTTTT.

This clone was observed once. Other DNA sequences within the sample encode an identical CDR3. The chain links TRBV27 to TRBJ2-7; D unresolved. The ends were cut back, 8 bases at V and 4 bases at J, with 12 bases in the middle. CDR3 length: 12 amino acids. The germline gives CDR1 MNHEY, CDR2 SMNVEV (reference sequence). CDR3 sequence (DNA): TGTGCCAGCTCTCAAGGCGGATACGAGCAGTACTTC. Its translation: CASSQGGYEQYF.